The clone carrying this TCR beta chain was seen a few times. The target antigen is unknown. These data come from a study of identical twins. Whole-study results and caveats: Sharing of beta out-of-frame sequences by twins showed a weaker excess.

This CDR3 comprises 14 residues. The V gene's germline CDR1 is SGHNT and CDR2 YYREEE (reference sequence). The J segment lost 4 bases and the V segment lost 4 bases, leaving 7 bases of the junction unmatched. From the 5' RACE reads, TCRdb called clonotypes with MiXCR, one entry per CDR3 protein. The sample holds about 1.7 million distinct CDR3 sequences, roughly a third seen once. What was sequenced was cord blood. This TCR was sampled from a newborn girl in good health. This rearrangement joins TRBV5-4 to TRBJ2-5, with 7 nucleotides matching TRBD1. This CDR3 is CASSDIRGRETQYF. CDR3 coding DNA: TGTGCCAGCAGCGACATTAGGGGGCGAGAGACCCAGTACTTC.